The 30 T cell receptor beta chains reported below all come from one sample, sequenced in a study of human T cells and chemical hapten exposure. TCRdb reanalysed the RACE reads using MiXCR and keeps one entry per CDR3 protein. The profile shows fewer than 300,000 distinct CDR3 sequences, approximately 8.4% of them singletons. Sample time point: pre-sensitization, week 0. Indicated treatment: therapeutic diphenylcyclopropenone sensitization with weekly scalp DPC. The sequencing here drew on whole blood, taken in connection with sensitization to the hapten diphenylcyclopropenone (DPC). These receptors all stem from a woman aged 40 to 49 with alopecia areata. Some clones in this sample may be carry-over from other donors' samples.

The chain carries TRBV12-3 or TRBV12-4 and TRBJ2-3; a weak D match, TRBD2 (6 bases). The CDR3 consists of 16 residues. The ends were cut back, 3 bases at V and 2 bases at J, with 15 bases in the middle. The CDR3 DNA is TGTGCCAGCAGTTTTGTCCCAGCGGGTCTCACAGATACGCAGTATTTT. Translated, it gives CASSFVPAGLTDTQYF.

This clonotype turned up a few times. V and J are TRBV5-1 and TRBJ2-7; D is undetermined. The V gene's germline CDR1 is SGHRS and CDR2 YFSETQ. Trimming removed 6 bases at V and 2 bases at J, with 15 bases between. This CDR3 is built from 14 residues. The CDR3 bases are TGCGCCAGCACCAGAGGCCAAGGCACCTACGAGCAGTACTTC. It is translated as CASTRGQGTYEQYF.

In this sample, this clonotype turned up a few times. The chain has TRBV12-3 or TRBV12-4 and TRBJ2-1, with D hard to call. The V and J ends lost 3 bases and 2 bases respectively, with 8 bases between them. The length of the CDR3 is 14 residues. CDR3 region: CASSFSEAYNEQFF. Written as DNA, the CDR3 is TGTGCCAGCAGTTTTTCAGAGGCCTACAATGAGCAGTTCTTC.

This clonotype was seen a few times. This chain joins TRBV5-1 and TRBJ2-5; TRBD1 is a possible D gene (6 bases). V was shortened by 5 bases and J by 5 bases, with 22 bases between the two germline ends. The germline V gene encodes CDR1 SGHRS and CDR2 YFSETQ. The CDR3 has 16 residues. CDR3 loop: CASRLKGDLNPETQYF. In nucleotides, the CDR3 is TGCGCCAGCAGGTTGAAGGGGGACCTGAACCCGGAGACCCAGTACTTC.

The V gene is TRBV11-1, the J gene TRBJ2-1; maybe TRBD2 (5 bases). This CDR3 is built from 15 residues. Germline V gene sequence: CDR1 SGHAT, CDR2 FQDESV (reference sequence). Trimming removed 8 bases from V and 3 bases from J, with 17 bases in between. The CDR3 reads CASLSREGLYNEQFF. The DNA of the CDR3 is TGTGCCAGCTTAAGTCGGGAAGGGCTCTACAATGAGCAGTTCTTC.

This clonotype has a count of ten or more. This sequence joins TRBV5-1 and TRBJ1-5, with a weak D call TRBD1 (5 bases). The germline V gene encodes CDR1 SGHRS and CDR2 YFSETQ. The V end was cut by 1 base, the J end by 4 bases, with 12 bases between. CDR3 length: 15 residues. The CDR3 region is CASSLWGGENQPQHF. The CDR3 DNA is TGCGCCAGCAGCTTGTGGGGAGGGGAAAATCAGCCCCAGCATTTT.

The chain recombines TRBV20-1 with TRBJ1-6, with 11 bases identical to TRBD1. The CDR3 has 13 amino acids. The J segment lost 7 bases and the V segment lost 5 bases, leaving 1 base of the junction unmatched. The V gene's germline CDR1 is DFQATT and CDR2 SNEGSKA (reference sequence). CDR3 sequence: CSARTGGNSPLHF. The CDR3 DNA reads TGCAGTGCTCGGACAGGGGGCAATTCACCCCTCCACTTT.

In this sample, this clonotype turned up many times. The chain employs TRBV28 and TRBJ1-3, with D tentatively TRBD1 (6 bases). Germline V gives CDR1 MDHEN, CDR2 SYDVKM. The length of the CDR3 is 16 residues. V dropped 6 bases and J dropped 2 bases, with 17 bases sitting between them. In DNA form, the CDR3 reads TGTGCCAGCAGCAAACCGGCAGGGGCGCCTGGAAACACCATATATTTT. Translated, it gives CASSKPAGAPGNTIYF.

The V and J genes are TRBV9 and TRBJ2-2; D unclear. The V and J ends lost 0 bases and 8 bases respectively, with 2 bases between them. The V gene's germline CDR1 is SGDLS and CDR2 YYNGEE. This CDR3 is built from 11 residues. The CDR3 nucleotides are TGTGCCAGCAGCGTAGAGGGGGAGCTGTTTTTT. Encoded protein: CASSVEGELFF. Together with reference TRBV9 and TRBJ2-2, the CDR3 gives the full variable domain: DSGVTQTPKHLITATGQRVTLRCSPRSGDLSVYWYQQSLDQGLQFLIQYYNGEERAKGNILERFSAQQFPDLHSELNLSSLELGDSALYFCASSVEGELFFGEGSRLTVL.

The V gene is TRBV25-1, the J gene TRBJ1-6; D not certain. CDR1 is MGHDK and CDR2 is SYGVNS in the germline V gene. The CDR3 runs to 15 residues. Trimming took 4 bases from V and 4 from J, leaving 11 bases between them. Here the CDR3 DNA reads TGTGCCAGCAGTGGACAAGGCTCTTATAATTCACCCCTCCACTTT. This gives the protein CASSGQGSYNSPLHF.

This chain links TRBV6-2 or TRBV6-3 with TRBJ2-1; D unclear. The germline V gene has CDR1 MNHEY and CDR2 SVGEGT. The germline V and J ends were trimmed by 2 bases and 9 bases, with 8 bases remaining between them. This CDR3 is 12 amino acids long. The CDR3 DNA reads TGTGCCAGCAGTTACATGGGAACTGAGCAGTTCTTC. Encoded protein: CASSYMGTEQFF.

J is TRBJ2-7 and V is TRBV28, with a weak D call TRBD1 (6 bases). V was cut by 4 bases and J by 2 bases, with 12 bases left in between. The germline gives CDR1 MDHEN, CDR2 SYDVKM. The CDR3 sequence is 14 residues long. The CDR3 region is CASSSPGGTYEQYF. The CDR3 coding sequence is TGTGCCAGCAGTTCCCCTGGGGGCACCTACGAGCAGTACTTC.

This clonotype occurred a few times. V gene TRBV2 combines with J gene TRBJ1-6; 8 positions agree with TRBD1. The CDR3 contains 13 residues. J lost 8 bases, V lost 6 bases, and 3 bases had no gene match. Per the germline V gene, CDR1 is SNHLY and CDR2 is FYNNEI. The CDR3 DNA follows: TGTGCCAGCAGAAAACAGGGGGATTCACCCCTCCACTTT. Protein sequence: CASRKQGDSPLHF.

A few counts support this clonotype. This chain joins TRBV6-5 and TRBJ1-2; 8 bases match TRBD1. CDR1 MNHEY and CDR2 SVGAGI come from the germline V gene. The J segment lost 7 bases and the V segment lost 3 bases, leaving 13 bases of the junction unmatched. This CDR3 is built from 16 residues. This CDR3 is CASSYFIQGDAGGYTF. The CDR3 DNA sequence: TGTGCCAGCAGTTATTTCATACAGGGGGACGCAGGTGGCTACACCTTC.

The table lists this clonotype with a few counts. The V gene is TRBV12-3 or TRBV12-4, the J gene TRBJ2-1; 11 bases map to TRBD2. V dropped 7 bases and J dropped 8; count of bases not matched to a gene: 10. The CDR3 contains 15 residues. In DNA, the CDR3 is TGTGCCAGCATTATTACTAGCGGGAGATTCGATGAGCAGTTCTTC. Its protein is CASIITSGRFDEQFF.

As regards this clonotype: A read error is possible here, since a much larger clone lies one base away. The chain couples TRBV5-1 to TRBJ2-7; 8 bases align to TRBD2. From germline, CDR1 is SGHRS and CDR2 YFSETQ. V was clipped by 4 bases and J by 3 bases; unmatched bases: 15. The CDR3 extends over 17 amino acids. CDR3 sequence reads: CASSPSGTRGSRYEQYF. The DNA of the CDR3 is TGCGCCAGCAGCCCCTCCGGGACTAGAGGGTCCCGCTACGAGCAGTACTTC.

This clonotype occurred a few times. The chain combines TRBV9 with TRBJ2-2, with D possibly TRBD1 on 5 matching bases. The V end was cut by 1 base, the J end by 1 base, with 8 bases between. Germline assignment: CDR1 SGDLS and CDR2 YYNGEE. The CDR3 sequence is 15 residues long. The CDR3: CASSVQGKNTGELFF. The DNA for the CDR3 is TGTGCCAGCAGCGTACAGGGAAAGAACACCGGGGAGCTGTTTTTT.

Only a few counts were recorded for this clonotype. The J gene is TRBJ2-3, the V gene TRBV7-2, with 8 bases identical to TRBD2. V dropped 4 bases and J dropped 3; count of bases not matched to a gene: 15. The CDR3 is 18 residues long. Germline loops: CDR1 SGHTA, CDR2 FQGNSA. CDR3 sequence: CASSSLAGAGGMTDTQYF. CDR3 in DNA: TGTGCCAGCAGCTCCCTGGCGGGGGCGGGAGGAATGACAGATACGCAGTATTTT.

This clonotype has more than one count but fewer than ten. The chain links TRBV6-5 to TRBJ1-2, with a weak D call TRBD1 (6 bases). V dropped 0 bases and J dropped 8 bases, with 16 bases sitting between them. Germline CDR1 reads MNHEY; CDR2 reads SVGAGI. This CDR3 spans 15 amino acids. CDR3 coding DNA: TGTGCCAGCAGTTACTCCCCTGTCAGGGGCAGCGGCTACACCTTC. Its protein is CASSYSPVRGSGYTF.

The J gene is TRBJ2-3, the V gene TRBV7-9; no firm D call. V lost 4 bases and J 2 bases, leaving 13 bases between the germline ends. CDR3 length: 15 residues. Germline CDR1 and CDR2: SEHNR and FQNEAQ (reference sequence). The CDR3 sequence is CASSSGRTVTDTQYF. CDR3 DNA: TGTGCCAGCAGCTCCGGCAGGACCGTCACAGATACGCAGTATTTT.

The V and J genes are TRBV6-6 and TRBJ2-3; 9 bases are a match to TRBD1. Germline trimming cut 5 bases from V and 1 base from J; bases unmatched to any gene: 7. The germline CDR1 and CDR2 sequences are MNHNY and SVGAGI (reference sequence). This CDR3 is 16 amino acids long. The CDR3 spells CASSQQGAGGTDTQYF. Here the CDR3 DNA reads TGTGCCAGCAGTCAACAGGGGGCGGGGGGCACAGATACGCAGTATTTT.

This clonotype was counted at least ten times. The chain employs TRBV6-5 and TRBJ1-6, with 7 positions matching TRBD1. The CDR3 is made up of 16 amino acids. J was trimmed by 7 bases and V by 5 bases; bases with no gene match: 11. CDR1 and CDR2 (germline): MNHEY, SVGAGI. In DNA form, the CDR3 reads TGTGCCAGCAGTCCCCAACCGACAGGGAGAAATTCACCCCTCCACTTT. The encoded protein is CASSPQPTGRNSPLHF.

Here the CDR3 DNA reads TGTGCCGGGGGGGTCTCCTACAATGAGCAGTTCTTC. Its protein product is CAGGVSYNEQFF. The rearrangement uses TRBV7-2 and TRBJ2-1; 7 bases line up with TRBD2. There are 12 residues in the CDR3. V shed 11 bases and J 0 bases; nucleotides not matched to a gene: 1. Germline lookup yields CDR1 SGHTA and CDR2 FQGNSA.

This clonotype was seen a few times. J is TRBJ2-5 and V is TRBV5-1; the D is unclear. CDR1 SGHRS and CDR2 YFSETQ come from the germline V gene. Deletions cut 7 bases from V and 1 base from J, with 5 bases between. This CDR3 has 11 amino acids. Written as DNA, the CDR3 is TGCGCCAGCCGCCTCCAAGAGACCCAGTACTTC. Translating it yields CASRLQETQYF.

The V gene is TRBV4-3, the J gene TRBJ2-5; 8 bases align to TRBD2. This CDR3 comprises 20 residues. The V segment lost 1 base and the J segment 2 bases; nucleotides outside the gene matches: 18. CDR1 is LGHNA, CDR2 YSLEER, per germline. CDR3: CASSQGPVGGRSEVQETQYF. CDR3 in DNA: TGCGCCAGCAGCCAAGGCCCCGTGGGCGGGAGGTCCGAGGTTCAAGAGACCCAGTACTTC.

This clonotype was detected ten times or more. The chain has TRBV12-3 or TRBV12-4 and TRBJ2-1; 12 bases are shared with TRBD2. The CDR3 loop spans 16 amino acids. The J segment lost 7 bases and the V segment lost 5 bases, leaving 9 bases of the junction unmatched. DNA of the CDR3: TGTGCCAGCAGTCGACAGACTAGCGGGAGCTTTAATGAGCAGTTCTTC. Protein sequence: CASSRQTSGSFNEQFF.

A few counts support this clonotype. V is TRBV5-1 and J is TRBJ2-7, with D perhaps assigned TRBD1 or TRBD2 (6 bases each). Germline V lookup: CDR1 SGHRS, CDR2 YFSETQ. The V end was cut by 5 bases, the J end by 6 bases, with 21 bases between. The CDR3 extends over 15 amino acids. The CDR3 reads CASRPTGTRGSEQYF. The CDR3, as DNA: TGCGCCAGCAGACCTACCGGGACACGGGGGAGCGAGCAGTACTTC.

This clonotype has more than one count but fewer than ten. The chain uses TRBV4-3 and TRBJ1-1; TRBD1 is a possible D gene (5 bases). The V and J ends lost 0 bases and 1 base respectively, with 6 bases between them. Germline-derived CDR1 and CDR2 are LGHNA and YSLEER. The CDR3 loop spans 14 amino acids. The CDR3 region has the DNA TGCGCCAGCAGCCAAGATACAGGGAACACTGAAGCTTTCTTT. Translating it yields CASSQDTGNTEAFF.

Many counts were recorded for this clonotype. The chain joins TRBV3-1 to TRBJ1-6; D might be TRBD1 (5 bases). Per the germline V gene, CDR1 is LGHDT and CDR2 is YNNKEL (reference sequence). Trimming took 4 bases from V and 7 from J, leaving 8 bases between them. CDR3 size: 13 residues. CDR3 residues: CASSLDNNSPLHF. CDR3 coding DNA: TGTGCCAGCAGCCTGGACAACAATTCACCCCTCCACTTT.

DNA for the CDR3: TGTGCCAGCAGGGTCGGACTAGAAACACAAGAGACCCAGTACTTC. Amino acid sequence: CASRVGLETQETQYF. The chain couples TRBV5-8 to TRBJ2-5; 7 nucleotides agree with TRBD2. This CDR3 is 15 amino acids long. After removal of 5 bases from V and 2 bases from J, the junction contained 9 bases not matched to a gene. Germline assignment: CDR1 SGHTS and CDR2 YDEGEE. Based on the CDR3 plus reference TRBV5-8 and TRBJ2-5, the full variable domain is EAGVTQSPTHLIKTRGQQATLRCSPISGHTSVYWYQQALGLGLQFLLWYDEGEERNRGNFPPRFSGRQFPNYSSELNVNALELEDSALYLCASRVGLETQETQYFGPGTRLLVL.